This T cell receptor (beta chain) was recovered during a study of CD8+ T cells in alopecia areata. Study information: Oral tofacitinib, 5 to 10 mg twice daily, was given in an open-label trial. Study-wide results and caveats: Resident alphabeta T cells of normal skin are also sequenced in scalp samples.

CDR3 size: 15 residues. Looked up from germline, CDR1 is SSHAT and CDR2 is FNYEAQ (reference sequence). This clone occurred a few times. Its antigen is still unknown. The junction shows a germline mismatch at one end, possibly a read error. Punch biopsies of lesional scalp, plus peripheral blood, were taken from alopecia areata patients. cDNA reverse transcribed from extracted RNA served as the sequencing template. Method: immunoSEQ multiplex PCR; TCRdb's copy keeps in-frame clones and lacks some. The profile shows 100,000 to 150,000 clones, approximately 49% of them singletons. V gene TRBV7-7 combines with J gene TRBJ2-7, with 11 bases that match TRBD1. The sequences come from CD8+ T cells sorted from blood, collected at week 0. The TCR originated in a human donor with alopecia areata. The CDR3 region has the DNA TGTGCTAGCAGCTTAGGACAGGGGGCTGGGTATGAGCAGTACTTC. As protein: CASSLGQGAGYEQYF. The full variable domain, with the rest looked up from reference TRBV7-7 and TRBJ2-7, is GAGVSQSPRYKVTKRGQDVTLRCDPISSHATLYWYQQALGQGPEFLTYFNYEAQPDKSGLPSDRFSAERPEGSISTLTIQRTEQRDSAMYRCASSLGQGAGYEQYFGPGTRLTVT.